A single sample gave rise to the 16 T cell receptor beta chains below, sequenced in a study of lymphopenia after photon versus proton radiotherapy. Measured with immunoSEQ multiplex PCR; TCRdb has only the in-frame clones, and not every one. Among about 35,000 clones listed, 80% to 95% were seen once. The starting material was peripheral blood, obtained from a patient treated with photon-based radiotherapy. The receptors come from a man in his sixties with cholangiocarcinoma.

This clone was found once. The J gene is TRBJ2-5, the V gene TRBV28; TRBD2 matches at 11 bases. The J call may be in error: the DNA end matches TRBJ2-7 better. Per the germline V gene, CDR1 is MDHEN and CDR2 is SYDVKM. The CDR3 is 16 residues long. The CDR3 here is CASSLLAGGFVYEQYF. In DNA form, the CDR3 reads TGTGCCAGCAGTTTACTAGCGGGAGGATTTGTGTACGAGCAGTACTTC.

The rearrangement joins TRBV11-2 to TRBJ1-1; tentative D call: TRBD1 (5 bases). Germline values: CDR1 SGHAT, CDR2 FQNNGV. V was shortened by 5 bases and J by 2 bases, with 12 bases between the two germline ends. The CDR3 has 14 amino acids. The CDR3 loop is CASSPGIGNTEAFF. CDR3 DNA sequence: TGTGCCAGCAGCCCAGGGATTGGAAACACTGAAGCTTTCTTT.

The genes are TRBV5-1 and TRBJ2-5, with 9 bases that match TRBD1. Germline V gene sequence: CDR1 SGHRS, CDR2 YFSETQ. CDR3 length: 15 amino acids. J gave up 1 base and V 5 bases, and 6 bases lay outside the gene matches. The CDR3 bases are TGCGCCAGCAGTTCTGGGACAGGGCCCCAAGAGACCCAGTACTTC. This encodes CASSSGTGPQETQYF.

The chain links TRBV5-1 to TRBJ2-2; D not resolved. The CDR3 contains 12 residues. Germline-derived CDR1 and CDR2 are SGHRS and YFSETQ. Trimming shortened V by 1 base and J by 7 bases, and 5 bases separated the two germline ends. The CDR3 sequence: CASSLSDGELFF. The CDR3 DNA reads TGCGCCAGCAGCTTGTCTGACGGGGAGCTGTTTTTT.

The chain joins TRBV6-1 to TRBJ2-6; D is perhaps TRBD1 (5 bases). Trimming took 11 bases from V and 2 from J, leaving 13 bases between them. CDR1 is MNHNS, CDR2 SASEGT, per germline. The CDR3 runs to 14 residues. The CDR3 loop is CACLQVAGANVLTF. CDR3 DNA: TGTGCCTGTTTACAGGTAGCTGGGGCCAACGTCCTGACTTTC.

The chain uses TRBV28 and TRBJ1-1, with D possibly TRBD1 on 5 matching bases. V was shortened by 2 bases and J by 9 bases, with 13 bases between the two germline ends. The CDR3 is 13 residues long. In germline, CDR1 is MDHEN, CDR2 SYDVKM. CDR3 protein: CASSLGASPKAFF. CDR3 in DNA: TGTGCCAGCAGTTTAGGGGCAAGTCCTAAAGCTTTCTTT.

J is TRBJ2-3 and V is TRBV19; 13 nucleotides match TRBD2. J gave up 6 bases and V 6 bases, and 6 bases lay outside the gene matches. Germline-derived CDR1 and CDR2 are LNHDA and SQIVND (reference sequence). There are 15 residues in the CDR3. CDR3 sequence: CASSQGLAGLDTQYF. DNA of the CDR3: TGTGCCAGTAGCCAGGGACTAGCGGGACTCGATACGCAGTATTTT.

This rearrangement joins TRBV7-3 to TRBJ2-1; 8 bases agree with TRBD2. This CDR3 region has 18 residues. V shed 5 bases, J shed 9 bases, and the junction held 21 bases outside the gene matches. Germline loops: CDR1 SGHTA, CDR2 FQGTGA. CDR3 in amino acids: CASSVGHYKLGLDSEQFF. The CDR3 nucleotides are TGTGCCAGCAGCGTCGGTCACTACAAGCTGGGACTAGATAGTGAGCAGTTCTTC.

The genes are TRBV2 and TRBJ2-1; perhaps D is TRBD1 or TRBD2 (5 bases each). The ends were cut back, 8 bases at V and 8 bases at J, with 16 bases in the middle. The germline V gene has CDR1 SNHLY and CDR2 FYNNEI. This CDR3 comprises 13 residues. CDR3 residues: CASHGGGWDEQFF. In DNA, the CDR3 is TGTGCCAGCCATGGGGGTGGTTGGGATGAGCAGTTCTTC.

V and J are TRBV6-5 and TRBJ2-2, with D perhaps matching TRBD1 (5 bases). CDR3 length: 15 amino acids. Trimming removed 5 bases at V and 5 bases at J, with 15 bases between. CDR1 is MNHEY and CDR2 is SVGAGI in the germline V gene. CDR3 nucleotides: TGTGCCAGCAGTCGCCTCGATCAGGGAACCGGGGAGCTGTTTTTT. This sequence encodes CASSRLDQGTGELFF.

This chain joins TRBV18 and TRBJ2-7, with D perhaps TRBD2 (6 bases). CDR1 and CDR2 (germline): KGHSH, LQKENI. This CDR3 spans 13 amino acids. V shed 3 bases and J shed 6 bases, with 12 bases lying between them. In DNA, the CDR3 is TGTGCCAGCTCACCCGTTTCCGGGAGCGAGCAGTACTTC. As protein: CASSPVSGSEQYF. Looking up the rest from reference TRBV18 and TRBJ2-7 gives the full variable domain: NAGVMQNPRHLVRRRGQEARLRCSPMKGHSHVYWYRQLPEEGLKFMVYLQKENIIDESGMPKERFSAEFPKEGPSILRIQQVVRGDSAAYFCASSPVSGSEQYFGPGTRLTVT.

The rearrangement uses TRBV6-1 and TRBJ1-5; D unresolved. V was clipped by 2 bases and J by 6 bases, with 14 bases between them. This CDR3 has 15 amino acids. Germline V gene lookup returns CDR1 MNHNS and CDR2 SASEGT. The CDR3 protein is CASSERKRVSQPQHF. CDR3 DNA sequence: TGTGCCAGCAGTGAACGGAAAAGGGTTTCTCAGCCCCAGCATTTT.

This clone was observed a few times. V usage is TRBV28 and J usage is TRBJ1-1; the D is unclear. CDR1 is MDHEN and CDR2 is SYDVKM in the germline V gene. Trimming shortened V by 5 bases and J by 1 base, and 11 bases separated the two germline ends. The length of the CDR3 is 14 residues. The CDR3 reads CASSLSLGNTEAFF. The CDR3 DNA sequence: TGTGCCAGCAGTCTGAGCTTGGGGAACACTGAAGCTTTCTTT.

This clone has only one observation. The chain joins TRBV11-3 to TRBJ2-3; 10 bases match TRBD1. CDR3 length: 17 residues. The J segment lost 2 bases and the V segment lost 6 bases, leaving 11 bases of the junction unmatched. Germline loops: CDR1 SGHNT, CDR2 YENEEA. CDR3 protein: CASRPGQGQGNTDTQYF. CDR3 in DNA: TGTGCCAGCAGACCGGGTCAGGGACAGGGGAACACAGATACGCAGTATTTT.

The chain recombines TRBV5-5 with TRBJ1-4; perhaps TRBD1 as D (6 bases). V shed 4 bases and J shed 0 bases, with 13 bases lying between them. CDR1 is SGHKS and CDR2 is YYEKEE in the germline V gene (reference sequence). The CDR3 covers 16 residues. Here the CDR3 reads CASSPGHTATNEKLFF. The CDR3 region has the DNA TGTGCCAGCAGCCCGGGACACACAGCAACTAATGAAAAACTGTTTTTT.

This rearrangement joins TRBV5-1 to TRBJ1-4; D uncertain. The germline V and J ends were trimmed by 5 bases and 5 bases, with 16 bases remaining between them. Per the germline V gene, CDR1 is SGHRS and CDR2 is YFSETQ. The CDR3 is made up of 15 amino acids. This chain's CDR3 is CASRKERAGNEKLFF. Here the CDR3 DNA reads TGCGCCAGCAGAAAGGAGCGGGCGGGGAATGAAAAACTGTTTTTT.